The sequence of this T cell receptor beta chain was determined in a study of glioma-infiltrating T cells after dendritic cell vaccination. Across the study: Patients received three intradermal dendritic cell vaccine injections at biweekly intervals.

The germline gives CDR1 MNHNY, CDR2 SVGAGI (reference sequence). This CDR3 is 15 amino acids long. Trimming shortened V by 4 bases and J by 0 bases, and 12 bases separated the two germline ends. Clones were read by immunoSEQ multiplex PCR, and TCRdb kept only the in-frame ones, dropping some. The sample lists about 92,000 clones, around 84% occurring once. None of the glioblastoma patients had an isocitrate dehydrogenase mutation. This chain joins TRBV6-6 and TRBJ1-1; D not certain. This TCR came from a human donor with glioblastoma. Sequences were derived from blood, sampled before dendritic cell vaccination. Here the CDR3 DNA reads TGTGCCAGCAGTTCATACTTCCTTCTGAACACTGAAGCTTTCTTT. The encoded protein is CASSSYFLLNTEAFF.